Listed below are T cell receptor beta chains from one sample, sequenced in a study of blood T cell repertoires in COVID-19. The assay was immunoSEQ multiplex PCR, and TCRdb's table has in-frame clones only and misses some. The table records 200,000 or so clones, roughly 84% of them present only once. Input material: peripheral blood. The receptors stem from a woman aged 60-70 years with acute or convalescent COVID-19. Each CDR3 is given without its conserved first and last residue. Each record gives: clone size, J gene, D gene, V gene, CDR3 protein. The D gene is left open where the match is weak. The size entry is marked missing in some rows and otherwise reads once, few, many or a size class.

>-|TRBJ1-4|TRBD1|TRBV19
ASSIPRGQSREKLF
>-|TRBJ2-5|-|TRBV9
ASSVDDRQETQY
>-|TRBJ1-1|-|TRBV5-6
ASSLYPVVEAF
>-|TRBJ2-5|TRBD1|TRBV9
ASSPGQGETQY
>-|TRBJ1-1|-|TRBV30
AWSDSDRSGTNTEAF
>-|TRBJ1-2|TRBD1|TRBV5-1
ASSLQGRGEYGYT
>-|TRBJ1-2|TRBD1|TRBV27
ASRGQGNGYT
>few|TRBJ2-3|-|TRBV11-3
ASSLAGGTDTQY
>-|TRBJ1-2|TRBD1|TRBV6-6
ASNPGQSSYGYT
>-|TRBJ2-1|-|TRBV5-6
ASSAPFDSLKNEQF
>-|TRBJ2-1|TRBD2|TRBV30
AWSIWGGAYNEQF
>-|TRBJ1-2|-|TRBV30
AWSDPGRGGYT
>-|TRBJ1-5|TRBD1|TRBV6-5
ASADRPNQPQH
>-|TRBJ1-1|-|TRBV28
ASRGTVGITEAF
>-|TRBJ1-2|-|TRBV7-9
ASSLAGDYGYT
>-|TRBJ2-1|-|TRBV5-1
ASSLVQGLASEQF
>-|TRBJ2-5|-|TRBV11-2
ASSFNKGWLPY
>-|TRBJ1-1|-|TRBV4-2
ASSQPDIPNTEAF
>once|TRBJ2-3|TRBD2|TRBV7-9
ASSLAPLRGKTDTQY
>-|TRBJ1-6|TRBD1|TRBV9
ASSTGTVNSPLH
>-|TRBJ2-2|-|TRBV19
ASMSGAGELF
>-|TRBJ2-1|-|TRBV4-1
ASSQRDSKPYNEQF
>-|TRBJ2-1|TRBD2|TRBV7-8
ASTELAGGNEQF
>-|TRBJ2-2|-|TRBV5-8
ASSYLIRGTGELF
>-|TRBJ1-5|-|TRBV2
ASSDSPGGTGPQH